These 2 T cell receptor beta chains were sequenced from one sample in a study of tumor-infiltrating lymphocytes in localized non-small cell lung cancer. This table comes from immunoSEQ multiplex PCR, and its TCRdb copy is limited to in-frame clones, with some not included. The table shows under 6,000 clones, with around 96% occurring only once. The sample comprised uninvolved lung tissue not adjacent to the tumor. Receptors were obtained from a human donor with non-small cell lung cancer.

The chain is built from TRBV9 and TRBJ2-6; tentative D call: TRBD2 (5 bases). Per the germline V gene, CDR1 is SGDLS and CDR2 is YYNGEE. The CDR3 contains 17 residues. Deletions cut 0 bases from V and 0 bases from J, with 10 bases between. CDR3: CASSVGGMSSGANVLTF. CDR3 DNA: TGTGCCAGCAGCGTAGGAGGGATGAGCTCTGGGGCCAACGTCCTGACTTTC. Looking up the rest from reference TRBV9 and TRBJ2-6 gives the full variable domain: DSGVTQTPKHLITATGQRVTLRCSPRSGDLSVYWYQQSLDQGLQFLIQYYNGEERAKGNILERFSAQQFPDLHSELNLSSLELGDSALYFCASSVGGMSSGANVLTFGAGSRLTVL.

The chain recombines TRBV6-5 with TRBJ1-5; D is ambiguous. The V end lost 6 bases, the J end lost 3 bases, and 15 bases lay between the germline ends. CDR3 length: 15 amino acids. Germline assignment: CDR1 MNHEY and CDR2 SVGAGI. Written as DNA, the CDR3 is TGTGCCAGCAGGACCGGGGTGTCGGACAATCAGCCCCAGCATTTT. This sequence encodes CASRTGVSDNQPQHF.